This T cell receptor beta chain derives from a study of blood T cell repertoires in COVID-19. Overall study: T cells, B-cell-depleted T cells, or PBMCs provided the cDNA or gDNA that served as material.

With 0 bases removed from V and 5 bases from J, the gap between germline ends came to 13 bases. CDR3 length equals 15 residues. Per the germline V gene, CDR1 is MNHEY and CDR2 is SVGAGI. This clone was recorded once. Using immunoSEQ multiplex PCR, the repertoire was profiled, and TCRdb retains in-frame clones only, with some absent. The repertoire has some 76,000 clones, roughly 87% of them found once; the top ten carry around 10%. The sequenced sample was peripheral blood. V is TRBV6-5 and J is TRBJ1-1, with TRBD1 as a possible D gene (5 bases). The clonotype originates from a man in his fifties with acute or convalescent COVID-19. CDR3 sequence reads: CASSYSNRGGTEAFF. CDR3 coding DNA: TGTGCCAGCAGTTACTCGAACCGGGGGGGGACTGAAGCTTTCTTT.